This TCR beta chain was recovered during a study of cytomegalovirus exposure and HLA in healthy donors. From germline, CDR1 is SGHDT and CDR2 YYEEEE. V shed 4 bases and J 5 bases; nucleotides not matched to a gene: 11. There are 15 residues in the CDR3. PCR amplification relied on 60 Vbeta primers (plus 13 Jbeta primers). Profiling relied on immunoSEQ multiplex PCR, and the TCRdb table lists in-frame clones only, not all of them. This sample yields 150,000 to 200,000 clones, of which 77% are seen a single time; 1.5% to 2% belongs to the top ten. The receptor's source is a woman younger than 45 in good health and CMV-seronegative. Input material: PBMCs. The rearrangement joins TRBV5-6 to TRBJ2-5; 7 nucleotides match TRBD1. The CDR3 DNA is TGTGCCAGCAGCCCTCCCACGGACAGGCTGGAGACCCAGTACTTC. Its translation is CASSPPTDRLETQYF.